Listed below are T cell receptor beta chains from one sample, sequenced in a study of blood T cells in healthy people across ages. TCRdb processed the 5' RACE reads anew with MiXCR; each CDR3 protein has one entry. The table lists about 1.4 million distinct CDR3 sequences, 55% to 75% of them singletons, with over 6.5% in the top ten. The specimen was blood. The receptors here all came from a man younger than 35 in good health. Both conserved end residues are part of each CDR3. The D gene is left open where the match is weak. For some rows the clone size is stated as once, few or many, or as a class when expanded; others skip it.

>NA|TRBV7-2|NA|TRBJ2-7
CASSYQRGDYEQYF
TGTGCCAGCAGTTACCAAAGGGGGGACTACGAGCAGTACTTC
>many|TRBV6-5|NA|TRBJ2-1
CASSYSDEQFF
TGTGCCAGCAGTTATTCTGATGAGCAGTTCTTC
>NA|TRBV21-1|NA|TRBJ2-6
CVSSKGSWVVPSGANVLTF
TGTGTCAGCAGCAAGGGTTCGTGGGTAGTCCCCTCTGGGGCCAACGTCCTGACTTTC
>once|TRBV5-1|TRBD2|TRBJ2-3
CASSPRTRFQDTQYF
TGCGCCAGCAGCCCCCGGACTAGGTTTCAAGATACGCAGTATTTT
>once|TRBV10-3|TRBD1|TRBJ2-2
CAIRGQGDTGELFF
TGTGCCATCAGAGGACAGGGTGACACCGGGGAGCTGTTTTTT
>NA|TRBV5-1|TRBD2|TRBJ2-7
CASSLRLAGYYEQYF
TGCGCCAGCAGCTTACGACTAGCGGGTTACTACGAGCAGTACTTC
>few|TRBV27|TRBD1|TRBJ2-7
CASSSLPGTGTYEQYF
TGTGCCAGCAGTTCCCTTCCAGGGACAGGGACCTACGAGCAGTACTTC
>NA|TRBV7-9|NA|TRBJ1-2
CASTHAGEPYGHTF
TGTGCCAGCACCCATGCTGGGGAACCCTATGGCCACACCTTC
>NA|TRBV20-1|NA|TRBJ2-6
CSAIEQGVGANVLTF
TGCAGTGCTATCGAACAGGGTGTTGGGGCCAACGTCCTGACTTTC
>few|TRBV4-1|NA|TRBJ2-7
CASSQGRSVKKGTIYEQYF
TGCGCCAGCAGCCAAGGCCGAAGCGTCAAAAAAGGGACCATCTACGAGCAGTACTTC
>NA|TRBV7-9|NA|TRBJ1-1
CASTPQGLPTEAFF
TGTGCCAGCACCCCACAGGGCCTCCCCACTGAAGCTTTCTTT
>NA|TRBV5-1|TRBD1|TRBJ2-1
CASKQTGGSYNEQFF
TGCGCCAGCAAACAGACAGGGGGCTCTTACAATGAGCAGTTCTTC
>few|TRBV29-1|TRBD2|TRBJ2-5
CSVESRRGRKETQYF
TGCAGCGTTGAATCTCGGCGGGGGAGAAAAGAGACCCAGTACTTC
>NA|TRBV15|NA|TRBJ2-2
CATSIRLTYTGELFF
TGTGCCACCAGCATTCGTCTTACTTACACCGGGGAGCTGTTTTTT